This T cell receptor beta chain was sequenced during a study of T cells in Graves' hyperthyroidism and ophthalmopathy. Findings of the study overall: Prediction of ophthalmopathy progression came a median approximately 6 months pre-onset. Peripheral blood also featured most of the thyroid clonotypes expanded above 0.001.

This clonotype was detected a few times. Its antigen is not identified. Amplified TCR beta CDR3 regions came from RNA transcripts. First-round RT-PCR of the TCR CDR3 relied on the HTBI primer set. Using its own MiXCR run on the multiplex PCR reads, TCRdb lists one record per CDR3 protein. Of approximately 330,000 distinct CDR3 sequences listed, approximately 15% are singletons. J was trimmed by 5 bases and V by 4 bases; bases with no gene match: 16. The V gene's germline CDR1 is LNHDA and CDR2 SQIVND (reference sequence). The CDR3 has 18 amino acids. Each 10 ml fresh peripheral blood draw supplied the PBMCs.

This sequence originates from a woman in her thirties or forties with Graves' ophthalmopathy. V usage is TRBV19 and J usage is TRBJ2-1; TRBD1 aligns across 8 bases. Sequenced sample: blood. CDR3 nucleotide sequence: TGTGCCAGTAGTAGCCTCCTCGATGGCAGGGGGCCCCACAATGAGCAGTTCTTC. Translating gives CASSSLLDGRGPHNEQFF.